The 32 T cell receptor beta chains reported below all come from one sample, sequenced in a study of T cells in Graves' hyperthyroidism and ophthalmopathy. RNA transcripts gave rise to amplified TCR beta CDR3 regions. With the HTBI primer set, the TCR CDR3 went through a first round of RT-PCR. MiXCR, applied by TCRdb to the multiplex PCR reads, yields one record per CDR3 protein. The table shows around 240,000 distinct CDR3 sequences, with about 16% occurring only once. Sequencing used blood. These receptors all stem from a woman aged 18 to 35 with Graves' ophthalmopathy.

This clonotype was seen ten or more times. The chain is built from TRBV28 and TRBJ1-4; 7 bases match TRBD1. V was clipped by 7 bases and J by 8 bases; unmatched bases: 7. Germline V gene data show CDR1 as MDHEN and CDR2 as SYDVKM. The CDR3 runs 13 residues. In nucleotides, the CDR3 is TGTGCCAGCAAAGGGCGACAGGGAGAAAAACTGTTTTTT. Its translation is CASKGRQGEKLFF. Combining the CDR3 with reference TRBV28 and TRBJ1-4 gives the whole variable domain DVKVTQSSRYLVKRTGEKVFLECVQDMDHENMFWYRQDPGLGLRLIYFSYDVKMKEKGDIPEGYSVSREKKERFSLILESASTNQTSMYLCASKGRQGEKLFFGSGTQLSVL.

V gene TRBV9 combines with J gene TRBJ2-7; D might be TRBD1 (6 bases). V lost 2 bases, J lost 1 base, and 25 bases lay in between. The CDR3 length is 19 residues. CDR1 and CDR2 from the germline V gene are SGDLS and YYNGEE. The CDR3 nucleotides read TGTGCCAGCAGCGTTGGAAGGCGGATGGGGCAGGGGACATCCTACGAGCAGTACTTC. Protein sequence: CASSVGRRMGQGTSYEQYF.

This chain uses TRBV6-1 with TRBJ2-3; 15 bases agree with TRBD2. Per the germline V gene, CDR1 is MNHNS and CDR2 is SASEGT. CDR3 length: 19 residues. With V trimmed by 0 bases and J by 2 bases, 6 bases remained unmatched. CDR3 nucleotides: TGTGCCAGCAGTGAAGCGATTGGACTAGCGGGAGGGAACACAGATACGCAGTATTTT. Its translation is CASSEAIGLAGGNTDTQYF.

This clonotype was counted a few times. In DNA form, the CDR3 reads TGTGCCAGCTCACCACCGGGGCGCAGGGACGTGAGGGAGGGCCCCACAGATACGCAGTATTTT. Protein sequence: CASSPPGRRDVREGPTDTQYF. The rearrangement links TRBV18 to TRBJ2-3, with 7 bases fitting TRBD2. The germline V gene encodes CDR1 KGHSH and CDR2 LQKENI. The V segment lost 0 bases and the J segment 2 bases; nucleotides outside the gene matches: 20. The CDR3 has 21 residues.

This clonotype was counted ten times or more. This chain links TRBV27 with TRBJ2-7, with D maybe TRBD1 (5 bases). The ends were cut back, 0 bases at V and 0 bases at J, with 6 bases in the middle. The germline gives CDR1 MNHEY, CDR2 SMNVEV (reference sequence). The CDR3 contains 14 residues. The CDR3 here is CASSLSQGSYEQYF. The DNA for the CDR3 is TGTGCCAGCAGTTTATCGCAGGGCTCCTACGAGCAGTACTTC.

This clonotype was observed a few times. CDR3 DNA: TGTGCCAGCAGCTTCTTGGCAGGGTCCTCTGGGGCCAACGTCCTGACTTTC. It codes for CASSFLAGSSGANVLTF. The chain couples TRBV5-5 to TRBJ2-6; weak D call: TRBD1 (5 bases). Deletions cut 2 bases from V and 0 bases from J, with 12 bases between. CDR3 size: 17 residues. Germline V CDR1 and CDR2: SGHKS, YYEKEE (reference sequence).

This clonotype showed up just a few times. The chain recombines TRBV19 with TRBJ2-5; the match to TRBD2 covers 9 bases. Germline trimming cut 3 bases from V and 1 base from J; bases unmatched to any gene: 3. The CDR3 sequence is 15 residues long. Germline loops: CDR1 LNHDA, CDR2 SQIVND (reference sequence). The CDR3 loop is CASSIWREGQETQYF. The CDR3 coding sequence is TGTGCCAGTAGTATTTGGCGGGAGGGCCAAGAGACCCAGTACTTC.

This clonotype was seen many times. The gene calls are TRBV4-1 and TRBJ1-5, with 8 bases lining up with TRBD1. Germline CDR1 is MGHRA and CDR2 is YSYEKL. CDR3 length: 16 residues. The V gene end was trimmed by 1 base and the J gene end by 2 bases; junction bases not matched to a gene: 4. Here the CDR3 reads CASSQVWGQGNQPQHF. The CDR3 DNA reads as TGCGCCAGCAGCCAAGTTTGGGGACAGGGCAATCAGCCCCAGCATTTT.

To note about this clonotype: Possible read error: a much larger clone is one base away. The chain couples TRBV2 to TRBJ1-2, with a tentative D call TRBD1 (6 bases). Germline CDR1 reads SNHLY; CDR2 reads FYNNEI. This CDR3 has 17 residues. The CDR3 DNA follows: TGCGCCAGCAGCCATCCCGGGGGGGCCTCGATGGGCTATGGCTACACCTTC. It encodes CASSHPGGASMGYGYTF.

At least ten counts were recorded for this clonotype. The chain recombines TRBV5-1 with TRBJ2-1; 9 nucleotides line up with TRBD2. Losses at the gene ends were 0 bases for V and 8 bases for J; bases not matched to a gene: 9. Germline V gene lookup returns CDR1 SGHRS and CDR2 YFSETQ. The CDR3 is made up of 16 amino acids. The CDR3 spells CASSLVAGGFLHEQFF. CDR3 nucleotide sequence: TGCGCCAGCAGCTTGGTTGCGGGAGGGTTTCTCCATGAGCAGTTCTTC.

A few counts support this clonotype. The chain employs TRBV5-1 and TRBJ2-6; D might be TRBD1 (6 bases). V lost 3 bases and J 0 bases, leaving 10 bases between the germline ends. Germline values: CDR1 SGHRS, CDR2 YFSETQ. There are 16 residues in the CDR3. CDR3 protein: CASSSMGASGANVLTF. Written as DNA, the CDR3 is TGCGCCAGCAGCTCCATGGGGGCCTCTGGGGCCAACGTCCTGACTTTC.

The table lists this clonotype with many counts. The chain recombines TRBV28 with TRBJ2-7; TRBD2 aligns across 11 bases. Germline V lookup: CDR1 MDHEN, CDR2 SYDVKM. The CDR3 length is 15 residues. Unmatched junction bases numbered 9, after V lost 7 bases and J lost 4 bases. The CDR3 DNA sequence: TGTGCCAGCAACGCCGCTAGACTAGCGGGATACGAGCAGTACTTC. It translates to CASNAARLAGYEQYF. Based on the CDR3 plus reference TRBV28 and TRBJ2-7, the full variable domain is DVKVTQSSRYLVKRTGEKVFLECVQDMDHENMFWYRQDPGLGLRLIYFSYDVKMKEKGDIPEGYSVSREKKERFSLILESASTNQTSMYLCASNAARLAGYEQYFGPGTRLTVT.

V is TRBV20-1 and J is TRBJ2-4; TRBD2 aligns across 14 bases. The germline V gene has CDR1 DFQATT and CDR2 SNEGSKA (reference sequence). V was clipped by 6 bases and J by 0 bases; unmatched bases: 7. The CDR3 has 17 residues. The CDR3 protein is CSAPGTSGGGAKNIQYF. The CDR3 DNA follows: TGCAGTGCCCCAGGGACTAGCGGGGGCGGAGCCAAAAACATTCAGTACTTC.

This clonotype was picked up many times. The chain links TRBV5-1 to TRBJ2-2; tentatively, D is TRBD2 (6 bases). The CDR3 sequence is 14 residues long. The germline V and J ends were trimmed by 1 base and 7 bases, with 11 bases remaining between them. In germline, CDR1 is SGHRS, CDR2 YFSETQ. DNA for the CDR3: TGCGCCAGCAGCTTGCGGCAGGGAGGCGGGGAGCTGTTTTTT. It is translated as CASSLRQGGGELFF.

There are many counts of this clonotype. The CDR3 sequence: CASNSGGVLSNQPQHF. CDR3 nucleotide sequence: TGTGCCAGTAATTCCGGGGGAGTCTTGAGCAATCAGCCCCAGCATTTT. The rearrangement links TRBV19 to TRBJ1-5, with a possible D match to TRBD1 (5 bases). The CDR3 spans 16 residues. Germline values: CDR1 LNHDA, CDR2 SQIVND (reference sequence). V shed 7 bases and J shed 1 base, with 17 bases lying between them. Combining the CDR3 with reference TRBV19 and TRBJ1-5 gives the whole variable domain DGGITQSPKYLFRKEGQNVTLSCEQNLNHDAMYWYRQDPGQGLRLIYYSQIVNDFQKGDIAEGYSVSREKKESFPLTVTSAQKNPTAFYLCASNSGGVLSNQPQHFGDGTRLSIL.

The J gene is TRBJ2-7, the V gene TRBV28, with unresolved D. Per germline, CDR1 MDHEN and CDR2 SYDVKM. The CDR3 totals 13 residues. Trimming stripped 5 bases from V and 5 bases from J, with 13 bases between. CDR3: CASSRHPADEQYF. In DNA form, the CDR3 reads TGTGCCAGCAGTCGCCACCCCGCAGACGAGCAGTACTTC.

With respect to this clonotype: The junction and the germline gene differ at one end; a read error may be behind it. CDR3 amino acids: CASSEFAGPTVTQYF. CDR3 DNA: TGTGCCAGCAGTGAATTTGCGGGCCCGACAGTTACGCAGTATTTT. The chain combines TRBV25-1 with TRBJ2-3; either TRBD1 or TRBD2 may fit D (5 bases each). This CDR3 comprises 15 residues. CDR1 is MGHDK and CDR2 is SYGVNS in the germline V gene. The full variable domain, its missing parts supplied by reference TRBV25-1 and TRBJ2-3, is EADIYQTPRYLVIGTGKKITLECSQTMGHDKMYWYQQDPGMELHLIHYSYGVNSTEKGDLSSESTVSRIRTEHFPLTLESARPSHTSQYLCASSEFAGPTVTQYFGPGTRLTVL.

This clonotype occurred many times. The chain links TRBV4-2 to TRBJ1-1; a possible D gene is TRBD1 (5 bases). The CDR3 sequence is 15 residues long. Trimming shortened V by 0 bases and J by 5 bases, and 13 bases separated the two germline ends. Germline assignment: CDR1 LGHNA and CDR2 YNFKEQ. CDR3: CASSQDGTRGTEAFF. The CDR3 DNA reads as TGTGCCAGCAGCCAAGATGGCACGAGGGGAACTGAAGCTTTCTTT.

This clonotype was seen ten or more times. The chain is built from TRBV5-1 and TRBJ2-3, with TRBD2 identical over 13 bases. Germline-derived CDR1 and CDR2 are SGHRS and YFSETQ. V lost 2 bases to trimming and J lost 6 bases; unmatched junction nucleotides: 3. The CDR3 has 15 amino acids. DNA for the CDR3: TGCGCCAGCAGCTTCACTAGCGGGAGGGCGGATACGCAGTATTTT. Its protein product is CASSFTSGRADTQYF.

In its sample, this clonotype was seen many times. The CDR3 spells CASSEAWIDKLFF. The CDR3 coding sequence is TGTGCCAGCAGTGAAGCGTGGATCGATAAACTGTTTTTT. V is TRBV6-1 and J is TRBJ1-4; no definite D call. Germline V gene sequence: CDR1 MNHNS, CDR2 SASEGT. V was trimmed by 0 bases and J by 11 bases, leaving 10 bases between them. This CDR3 has 13 amino acids.

At least ten counts were recorded for this clonotype. The rearrangement joins TRBV20-1 to TRBJ2-2; 7 bases map to TRBD2. From germline, CDR1 is DFQATT and CDR2 SNEGSKA (reference sequence). V trimming: 3 bases; J trimming: 0 bases; junction bases outside the gene matches: 13. This CDR3 is 18 amino acids long. The CDR3 DNA sequence: TGCAGTGCTAGGGAACCCGCTGGGGGGGGAACGAACACCGGGGAGCTGTTTTTT. This codes for CSAREPAGGGTNTGELFF.

This clonotype was counted a few times. With a much larger clone just one base away, this may be a read error. The rearrangement uses TRBV30 and TRBJ2-2; D not certain. Germline values: CDR1 GTSNPN, CDR2 SVGIG (reference sequence). CDR3 length: 12 residues. CDR3 amino acids: CAFCPAPGELFF. The CDR3 coding sequence is TGTGCTTTCTGTCCGGCCCCCGGGGAGCTGTTTTTT.

This clonotype showed up many times. This sequence joins TRBV20-1 and TRBJ1-2; TRBD1 matches at 7 bases. V lost 3 bases to trimming and J lost 3 bases; unmatched junction nucleotides: 4. Germline CDR1 and CDR2: DFQATT and SNEGSKA (reference sequence). The CDR3 length is 13 residues. CDR3 sequence: CSARSGTDYGYTF. The DNA for the CDR3 is TGCAGTGCTAGGTCAGGGACAGACTATGGCTACACCTTC.

The DNA for the CDR3 is TGTGCCAGCAGCCAAGATTCGACCAGGACAGGGAATGAAAAACTGTTTTTT. It translates to CASSQDSTRTGNEKLFF. The rearrangement uses TRBV4-2 and TRBJ1-4, with 8 nucleotides matching TRBD1. With V trimmed by 0 bases and J by 5 bases, 8 bases remained unmatched. The CDR3 totals 17 residues. CDR1 LGHNA and CDR2 YNFKEQ come from the germline V gene.

The rearrangement uses TRBV5-1 and TRBJ1-1; tentatively, D is TRBD1 (5 bases). Germline V gene sequence: CDR1 SGHRS, CDR2 YFSETQ. V lost 0 bases and J 1 base, leaving 7 bases between the germline ends. The CDR3 has 14 amino acids. The DNA of the CDR3 is TGCGCCAGCAGCTTGGGACAGTGGAACACTGAAGCTTTCTTT. As protein: CASSLGQWNTEAFF.

CDR3 DNA sequence: TGCGCCAGCAGCACCAGGACTAGCGGGAGTCCTGAGCAGTTCTTC. This translates into CASSTRTSGSPEQFF. V gene TRBV5-1 combines with J gene TRBJ2-1; 13 bases match TRBD2. The germline CDR1 and CDR2 sequences are SGHRS and YFSETQ. This CDR3 has 15 amino acids. The trim removed 4 bases at V and 9 bases at J, leaving 7 bases unmatched.

Ten or more counts support this clonotype. The genes are TRBV19 and TRBJ2-6; no reliable D call. CDR3 size: 16 residues. Trimming left V 3 bases short and J 0 bases short, with 9 bases between. Germline V CDR1 and CDR2: LNHDA, SQIVND (reference sequence). The CDR3 nucleotides read TGTGCCAGTAGTATTTTGGGAATCTCTGGGGCCAACGTCCTGACTTTC. As protein: CASSILGISGANVLTF.

This clonotype was seen ten or more times. In nucleotides, the CDR3 is TGCGCCAGCAGTGAGCCCGAAACAGGGGTTCCGCAGTATTTT. This gives the protein CASSEPETGVPQYF. The gene calls are TRBV10-2 and TRBJ2-3; 7 nucleotides match TRBD1. Germline CDR1 and CDR2: WSHSY and SAAADI. Unmatched junction bases numbered 9, after V lost 2 bases and J lost 10 bases. The CDR3 totals 14 residues.

The chain recombines TRBV12-3 or TRBV12-4 with TRBJ2-3; D might be TRBD1 (5 bases). The CDR3 totals 15 residues. V dropped 4 bases and J dropped 5 bases, with 16 bases sitting between them. The CDR3 DNA reads as TGTGCCAGCAGTTCCCCGAACTGGGGCCAAGATACGCAGTATTTT. Translation: CASSSPNWGQDTQYF.

The sample holds a few counts of this clonotype. The chain uses TRBV10-1 and TRBJ2-1; no reliable D call. This CDR3 region has 15 residues. CDR1 is WNHNN and CDR2 is SYGVQD in the germline V gene (reference sequence). Trimming removed 8 bases from V and 2 bases from J, with 16 bases in between. The CDR3 nucleotides are TGCGCCAGCTCCCTAGGAGTAAACCCCTACAATGAGCAGTTCTTC. Its protein is CASSLGVNPYNEQFF.

This clonotype was seen many times. The chain carries TRBV28 and TRBJ1-5; perhaps TRBD1 as D (5 bases). CDR3 size: 17 residues. Germline V gene lookup returns CDR1 MDHEN and CDR2 SYDVKM. The V gene lost 3 bases and the J gene lost 0 bases, with 15 bases spanning the gap. CDR3 bases: TGTGCCAGCAGTTTTTTCGCCGCAGGGCCTAGCAATCAGCCCCAGCATTTT. It yields the protein CASSFFAAGPSNQPQHF.

The rearrangement links TRBV9 to TRBJ2-4, with 16 bases aligning to TRBD2. CDR1 SGDLS and CDR2 YYNGEE come from the germline V gene. V dropped 4 bases and J dropped 0; count of bases not matched to a gene: 10. This CDR3 is 20 amino acids long. The CDR3 is CASSPVFGTSGGGAKNIQYF. Here the CDR3 DNA reads TGTGCCAGCAGCCCAGTGTTCGGGACTAGCGGGGGGGGAGCCAAAAACATTCAGTACTTC.